The 17 T cell receptor beta chains in this list originate from one sample, sequenced in a study of preoperative IRX-2 immunotherapy in early breast cancer. The treatment was: preoperative locoregional IRX-2 cytokine immunotherapy. Libraries were prepared by immunoSEQ multiplex PCR; TCRdb keeps only in-frame clonotypes and omits some of them. The profile shows 35,000 to 55,000 clones, about 95% of them singletons. The specimen comprised tumor tissue, sampled after IRX-2 immunotherapy. All receptors come from a human donor with breast cancer.

The V and J genes are TRBV27 and TRBJ2-3, with TRBD2 identical over 8 bases. Germline CDR1 reads MNHEY; CDR2 reads SMNVEV (reference sequence). The CDR3 has 21 amino acids. J was trimmed by 5 bases and V by 5 bases; bases with no gene match: 27. Here the CDR3 DNA reads TGTGCCAGCAGTCCCCGGGCCAGCTGGGAAGGAGGCGGGGGGTTTAGAGATACGCAGTATTTT. It yields the protein CASSPRASWEGGGGFRDTQYF.

V gene TRBV5-6 combines with J gene TRBJ2-5; 10 bases are shared with TRBD2. V lost 6 bases and J lost 5; bases outside the gene matches: 16. CDR1 SGHDT and CDR2 YYEEEE come from the germline V gene. This CDR3 has 17 residues. DNA for the CDR3: TGTGCCAGCACCGCTTGGATTCTAGCGGGGGCCGGTGAGACCCAGTACTTC. Its protein product is CASTAWILAGAGETQYF.

This chain joins TRBV5-1 and TRBJ1-6; D gene ambiguous. Germline V lookup: CDR1 SGHRS, CDR2 YFSETQ. V was cut by 0 bases and J by 10 bases, with 14 bases left in between. The CDR3 runs 15 residues. Here the CDR3 reads CASSLGGPKESPLHF. As DNA, the CDR3 is TGCGCCAGCAGCTTGGGTGGACCCAAAGAATCACCCCTCCACTTT.

The chain is built from TRBV12-5 and TRBJ2-1; TRBD1 or TRBD2 may be the D gene (5 bases each). Germline V gene sequence: CDR1 LGHNT, CDR2 FRNRAP. This CDR3 comprises 13 residues. V was clipped by 9 bases and J by 9 bases, with 18 bases between them. The CDR3 region is CASATQGGSEQFF. As DNA, the CDR3 is TGTGCTAGCGCAACCCAGGGTGGGAGTGAGCAGTTCTTC.

The chain combines TRBV5-5 with TRBJ1-5; the D is unclear. The germline V gene encodes CDR1 SGHKS and CDR2 YYEKEE (reference sequence). CDR3 length: 15 amino acids. Trimming pared 4 bases from V and 2 bases from J, leaving 13 bases between. Written as DNA, the CDR3 is TGTGCCAGCAGCCGTGTGGCCATTGGCAATCAGCCCCAGCATTTT. This translates into CASSRVAIGNQPQHF.

The chain is built from TRBV7-3 and TRBJ1-1; no definite D call. Germline-derived CDR1 and CDR2 are SGHTA and FQGTGA. This CDR3 contains 17 residues. Trimming pared 3 bases from V and 0 bases from J, leaving 17 bases between. CDR3 in DNA: TGTGCCAGCAGCTTGTCCGGGAAAACCCTCCTGAACACTGAAGCTTTCTTT. Translating gives CASSLSGKTLLNTEAFF.

The chain combines TRBV19 with TRBJ2-3, with 7 bases lining up with TRBD1. The V gene's germline CDR1 is LNHDA and CDR2 SQIVND (reference sequence). CDR3 length equals 16 residues. V shed 2 bases, J shed 3 bases, and the junction held 8 bases outside the gene matches. CDR3 residues: CASSIRRQGDTDTQYF. The CDR3 DNA sequence: TGTGCCAGTAGTATAAGGAGGCAGGGGGATACAGATACGCAGTATTTT.

The chain couples TRBV4-1 to TRBJ1-5; 8 bases match TRBD1. With 4 bases clipped from V and 7 bases from J, the junction kept 6 bases outside the gene matches. The CDR3 is 14 amino acids. From germline, CDR1 is MGHRA and CDR2 YSYEKL. The CDR3 DNA reads as TGCGCCAGCAGCCTGACCCAGGGGGCACAGCCCCAGCATTTT. It translates to CASSLTQGAQPQHF.

V usage is TRBV7-2 and J usage is TRBJ1-1; D call uncertain. The CDR3 runs to 14 residues. The V gene's germline CDR1 is SGHTA and CDR2 FQGNSA. Trimming removed 5 bases from V and 5 bases from J, with 15 bases in between. The CDR3 DNA is TGTGCCAGCAGCATAGGACGGCCGGGTACTGAAGCTTTCTTT. Protein product: CASSIGRPGTEAFF.

The chain employs TRBV11-1 and TRBJ2-2; no firm D call. Germline V lookup: CDR1 SGHAT, CDR2 FQDESV (reference sequence). The V end was cut by 8 bases, the J end by 2 bases, with 12 bases between. CDR3 length equals 14 residues. CDR3 residues: CASSPWVNTGELFF. CDR3 bases: TGTGCCAGCTCACCTTGGGTCAACACCGGGGAGCTGTTTTTT.

The chain links TRBV10-3 to TRBJ1-1; the D gene is possibly TRBD1 (6 bases). The germline CDR1 and CDR2 sequences are ENHRY and SYGVKD. This CDR3 is built from 15 residues. V lost 4 bases to trimming and J lost 2 bases, with 14 bases between them. The CDR3 region has the DNA TGTGCCATCAGTGCAACTCCGGGACACAACACTGAAGCTTTCTTT. It specifies CAISATPGHNTEAFF.

The chain's CDR3 is CASSLGTELFF. The CDR3 bases are TGTGCCAGCAGCTTAGGGACGGAGCTGTTTTTT. The chain joins TRBV11-2 to TRBJ2-2; no clear D gene. Germline CDR1 SGHAT, CDR2 FQNNGV. This CDR3 region has 11 residues. The V and J ends lost 1 base and 10 bases respectively, with 4 bases between them.

V gene TRBV2 combines with J gene TRBJ1-4; tentatively, D is TRBD1 (5 bases). This CDR3 is built from 15 residues. Germline CDR1 and CDR2: SNHLY and FYNNEI. V shed 4 bases and J shed 0 bases, with 9 bases lying between them. DNA of the CDR3: TGTGCCAGCAGTGTCAGGGCTGCAACTAATGAAAAACTGTTTTTT. It specifies CASSVRAATNEKLFF. The entire variable domain, with the rest obtained from reference TRBV2 and TRBJ1-4, is as follows: EPEVTQTPSHQVTQMGQEVILRCVPISNHLYFYWYRQILGQKVEFLVSFYNNEISEKSEIFDDQFSVERPDGSNFTLKIRSTKLEDSAMYFCASSVRAATNEKLFFGSGTQLSVL.

The rearrangement joins TRBV15 to TRBJ1-4, with D uncertain. Germline V gene sequence: CDR1 LNHNV, CDR2 YYDKDF (reference sequence). The CDR3 is 13 residues long. The V and J ends lost 8 bases and 0 bases respectively, with 7 bases between them. The CDR3 DNA reads as TGTGCCACCGGGCAATCAACTAATGAAAAACTGTTTTTT. Protein: CATGQSTNEKLFF.

V gene TRBV21-1 combines with J gene TRBJ2-5; the D call in the table, TRBD2, was not verified against the DNA. TRBV21-1 is flagged as a pseudogene. The CDR3 has 16 amino acids. CDR3 DNA sequence: TGTGCCAGCAGCGGTCGAGGCGGGGGCCCGCAAGAGACCCAGTACTTC. Translated, it gives CASSGRGGGPQETQYF.

In its sample, this clone was seen once. The J gene is TRBJ2-3, the V gene TRBV7-8; 14 nucleotides line up with TRBD2. Germline V gene lookup returns CDR1 SGHVS and CDR2 FQNEAQ. V lost 4 bases, J lost 8 bases, and 2 bases stayed unmatched. This CDR3 has 14 residues. The CDR3 region is CASSSGTSGGTQYF. CDR3 coding DNA: TGTGCCAGCAGCTCCGGGACTAGCGGGGGTACGCAGTATTTT. The full variable domain, its missing parts supplied by reference TRBV7-8 and TRBJ2-3, is GAGVSQSPRYKVAKRGQDVALRCDPISGHVSLFWYQQALGQGPEFLTYFQNEAQLDKSGLPSDRFFAERPEGSVSTLKIQRTQQEDSAVYLCASSSGTSGGTQYFGPGTRLTVL.

This rearrangement joins TRBV4-3 to TRBJ2-2, with 8 bases lining up with TRBD2. The CDR3 spans 14 residues. The trim removed 10 bases at V and 5 bases at J, leaving 9 bases unmatched. Germline loops: CDR1 LGHNA, CDR2 YSLEER. The CDR3 DNA is TGCGCCACGATAGCGGGGCGGGAGACCGGGGAGCTGTTTTTT. Its translation: CATIAGRETGELFF.